This TCR beta chain originates from a study of blood T cell repertoires in COVID-19. Study-wide context: PBMCs, B-cell-depleted T cells, or T cells provided the cDNA or gDNA that made up the material.

Repertoires were generated with immunoSEQ multiplex PCR, while TCRdb's copy carries only in-frame clones and drops some. The sample contains 150,000 to 200,000 clones, 88% of which appear only once. This TCR was sampled from a man in his sixties or seventies with active or convalescent COVID-19. Sequencing was carried out using peripheral blood.

The CDR3 protein is CASSSEANYGYTF. The CDR3 region has the DNA TGTGCCAGCAGCTCGGAGGCTAACTATGGCTACACCTTC. The chain has TRBV5-4 and TRBJ1-2; the D is unclear. V lost 3 bases to trimming and J lost 0 bases, with 6 bases between them. This CDR3 spans 13 amino acids. Germline V lookup: CDR1 SGHNT, CDR2 YYREEE (reference sequence).